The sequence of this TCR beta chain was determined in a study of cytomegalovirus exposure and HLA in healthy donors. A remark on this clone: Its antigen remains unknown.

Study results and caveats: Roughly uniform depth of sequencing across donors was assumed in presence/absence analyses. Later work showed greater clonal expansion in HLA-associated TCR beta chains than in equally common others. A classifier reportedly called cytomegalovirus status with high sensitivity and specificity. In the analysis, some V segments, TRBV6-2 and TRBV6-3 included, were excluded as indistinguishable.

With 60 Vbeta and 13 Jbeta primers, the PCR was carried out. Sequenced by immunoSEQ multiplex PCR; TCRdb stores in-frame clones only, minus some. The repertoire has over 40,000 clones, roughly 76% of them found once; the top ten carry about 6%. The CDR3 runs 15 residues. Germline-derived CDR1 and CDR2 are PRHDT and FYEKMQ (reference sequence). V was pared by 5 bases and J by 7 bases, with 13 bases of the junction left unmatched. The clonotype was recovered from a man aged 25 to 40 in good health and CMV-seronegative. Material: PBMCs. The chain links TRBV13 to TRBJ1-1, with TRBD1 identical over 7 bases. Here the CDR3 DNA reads TGTGCCAGCAGCCCCCGACAGGGAGACACTAATGAAGCTTTCTTT. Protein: CASSPRQGDTNEAFF. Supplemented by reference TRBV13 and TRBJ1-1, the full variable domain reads AAGVIQSPRHLIKEKRETATLKCYPIPRHDTVYWYQQGPGQDPQFLISFYEKMQSDKGSIPDRFSAQQFSDYHSELNMSSLELGDSALYFCASSPRQGDTNEAFFGQGTRLTVV.